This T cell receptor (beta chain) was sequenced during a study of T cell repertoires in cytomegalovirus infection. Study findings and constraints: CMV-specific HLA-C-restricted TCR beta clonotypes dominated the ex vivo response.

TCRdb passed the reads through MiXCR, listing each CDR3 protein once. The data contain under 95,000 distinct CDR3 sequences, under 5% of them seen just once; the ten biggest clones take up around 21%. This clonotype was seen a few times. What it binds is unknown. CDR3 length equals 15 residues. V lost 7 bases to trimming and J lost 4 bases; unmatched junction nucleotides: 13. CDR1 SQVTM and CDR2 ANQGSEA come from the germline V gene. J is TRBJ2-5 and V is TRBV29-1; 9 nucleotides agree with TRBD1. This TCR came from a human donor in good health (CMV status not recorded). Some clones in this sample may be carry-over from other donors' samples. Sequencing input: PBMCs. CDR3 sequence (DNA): TGCAGCGCCGAGGGGGGGACAGGGTTTTTAGAGACCCAGTACTTC. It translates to CSAEGGTGFLETQYF. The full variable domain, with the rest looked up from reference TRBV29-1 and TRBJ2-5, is SAVISQKPSRDICQRGTSLTIQCQVDSQVTMMFWYRQQPGQSLTLIATANQGSEATYESGFVIDKFPISRPNLTFSTLTVSNMSPEDSSIYLCSAEGGTGFLETQYFGPGTRLLVL.